These T cell receptor beta chains were read from a single sample in a study of blood T cell repertoires in COVID-19. Only in-frame clones appear in the TCRdb table, and some are missing; sequencing was by immunoSEQ multiplex PCR. The sample has fewer than 600,000 clones, 89% seen once. The sequenced material came from peripheral blood. These receptors were collected from a young man with COVID-19, enrolled during active disease. Both conserved end residues are part of each CDR3. D genes are given only for firm matches. Size values are once, few and many counts, or a class for expanded clones, and some rows have none.

j_call,clone_size,v_call,d_call,cdr3_nt,cdr3_aa
TRBJ2-7,once,TRBV30,TRBD2,TGTGCCTGGAGAGGTAGCGGGAGACCCTCCTACGAGCAGTACTTC,CAWRGSGRPSYEQYF
TRBJ2-5,NA,TRBV18,TRBD2,TGTGCCAGCTCACCACTGGCGGGGGACCAAGAGACCCAGTACTTC,CASSPLAGDQETQYF
TRBJ1-2,once,TRBV21-1,NA,TGTGCCAGCAGCAAAGAGGGCAGGGGGCGGGACGGCAACTATGGCTACACCTTC,CASSKEGRGRDGNYGYTF
TRBJ1-2,NA,TRBV11-3,NA,TGTGCCAGCAGCTTACGGAACTATGGCTACACCTTC,CASSLRNYGYTF
TRBJ2-3,NA,TRBV11-3,NA,TGTGCCAGCAGCTTAGGGCAGAGCACAGATACGCAGTATTTT,CASSLGQSTDTQYF
TRBJ2-2,NA,TRBV29-1,NA,TGCAGCGTCGGACTCGCGAACACCGGGGAGCTGTTTTTT,CSVGLANTGELFF
TRBJ1-6,NA,TRBV7-9,TRBD1,TGTGCCAGCAGCTCCTTACAGGGGCGATATAATTCACCCCTCCACTTT,CASSSLQGRYNSPLHF
TRBJ2-7,NA,TRBV27,TRBD1,TGTGCCAGCAGACTATCCGCTGGGACAGCCTCCTACGAGCAGTACTTC,CASRLSAGTASYEQYF
TRBJ1-6,NA,TRBV19,NA,TGTGCCAGTAGGCTACAGGCCTCACCCCTCCACTTT,CASRLQASPLHF
TRBJ2-5,once,TRBV21-1,NA,TGTGCCAGCAGCCCGCGGACTCGAGAAGAGACCCAGTACTTC,CASSPRTREETQYF
TRBJ2-7,NA,TRBV2,TRBD1,TGTGCCGGTCGACAGGGAAGCTCCTACGAGCAGTACTTC,CAGRQGSSYEQYF
TRBJ2-2,NA,TRBV27,TRBD2,TGTGCCAGCAGTTTAGGGCTAGCGGGAAACACCGGGGAGCTGTTTTTT,CASSLGLAGNTGELFF
TRBJ1-2,NA,TRBV3-1/TRBV3-2,NA,TGTGCCAGCAGCCGGACAGCCTACTATGGCTACACCTTC,CASSRTAYYGYTF
TRBJ2-5,NA,TRBV12-3/TRBV12-4,NA,TGTGCCAGCTCAGTCCGAGGGGAGACCCAGTACTTC,CASSVRGETQYF